The 21 T cell receptor beta chains presented below share a single source sample, sequenced in a study of identical twins. TCRdb ran MiXCR on the 5' RACE reads and lists one entry per CDR3 protein. The table shows around 1.7 million distinct CDR3 sequences, with roughly a third occurring only once. The source material was cord blood. The source is a newborn girl in good health.

To note about this clonotype: Just one base apart from a much larger clone, this may be a read error. The V and J genes are TRBV3-1 and TRBJ2-1; perhaps TRBD2 as D (6 bases). The J call could be wrong; TRBJ2-7 is a better fit for the DNA end. This CDR3 has 14 amino acids. From germline, CDR1 is LGHDT and CDR2 YNNKEL (reference sequence). CDR3 DNA: TGTGCCAGCAGCCAGGAGGGCCACTACAATGAGCAGTACTTC. This encodes CASSQEGHYNEQYF.

This chain links TRBV7-2 with TRBJ2-1; D uncertain. Germline assignment: CDR1 SGHTA and CDR2 FQGNSA. The CDR3 has 15 amino acids. The V gene lost 2 bases and the J gene lost 7 bases, with 15 bases spanning the gap. Here the CDR3 reads CASSLLGRARNEQFF. The CDR3 coding sequence is TGTGCCAGCAGCTTACTAGGCCGAGCGAGGAATGAGCAGTTCTTC.

The rearrangement joins TRBV4-1 to TRBJ2-2; TRBD1 or TRBD2 may be the D gene (5 bases each). Trimming pared 1 base from V and 5 bases from J, leaving 11 bases between. This CDR3 has 15 amino acids. Germline V gene sequence: CDR1 MGHRA, CDR2 YSYEKL. The CDR3 is CASSQGLRGTGELFF. Written as DNA, the CDR3 is TGCGCCAGCAGCCAAGGTTTGAGGGGAACCGGGGAGCTGTTTTTT.

The rearrangement joins TRBV3-1 to TRBJ2-1; possibly TRBD1 for D (5 bases). CDR1 LGHDT and CDR2 YNNKEL come from the germline V gene (reference sequence). This CDR3 is built from 14 residues. V was clipped by 5 bases and J by 0 bases, with 8 bases between them. The CDR3 region is CASSSRASYNEQFF. The DNA for the CDR3 is TGTGCCAGCAGCTCCAGGGCCTCCTACAATGAGCAGTTCTTC.

This clonotype occurred a few times. A much larger clone is a single base away; this may be a read error. This chain connects TRBV3-1 to TRBJ2-7; no clear D gene. CDR1 LGHDT and CDR2 YNNKEL come from the germline V gene (reference sequence). The CDR3 runs to 13 residues. Between the trimmed V and J ends, which lost 2 bases and 7 bases, there was a span of 12 bases. The CDR3, as DNA: TGTGCCAGCAGCCAAAACTCCTACAATGAGCAGTACTTC. Translation: CASSQNSYNEQYF.

This clonotype has only a few counts. The chain has TRBV27 and TRBJ2-7, with 7 positions matching TRBD1. The CDR3 is 13 amino acids. V lost 4 bases, J lost 3 bases, and 3 bases stayed unmatched. In germline, CDR1 is MNHEY, CDR2 SMNVEV (reference sequence). In DNA form, the CDR3 reads TGTGCCAGCAGTTCCAACAGGGGCTACGAGCAGTACTTC. This encodes CASSSNRGYEQYF.

This clonotype was seen only a few times. The chain joins TRBV20-1 to TRBJ2-5; TRBD2 is a possible D gene (6 bases). V shed 5 bases and J shed 1 base, with 17 bases lying between them. The CDR3 consists of 15 residues. CDR1 and CDR2 (germline): DFQATT, SNEGSKA (reference sequence). CDR3: CSAPRAGGIQETQYF. In DNA form, the CDR3 reads TGCAGTGCTCCAAGAGCGGGTGGGATCCAAGAGACCCAGTACTTC.

This clonotype was found a few times. This chain links TRBV28 with TRBJ2-3; TRBD1 aligns across 9 bases. The trim removed 6 bases at V and 4 bases at J, leaving 8 bases unmatched. Germline-derived CDR1 and CDR2 are MDHEN and SYDVKM. CDR3 length: 15 residues. This CDR3 is CASRGDRESADTQYF. DNA for the CDR3: TGTGCCAGCAGGGGGGACAGGGAGAGTGCAGATACGCAGTATTTT.

This clonotype occurred many times. The chain carries TRBV7-9 and TRBJ1-6; 7 bases fit TRBD1. This CDR3 has 15 residues. The V gene end was trimmed by 3 bases and the J gene end by 6 bases; junction bases not matched to a gene: 5. Germline V gene sequence: CDR1 SEHNR, CDR2 FQNEAQ (reference sequence). The CDR3 DNA reads TGTGCCAGCAGCTTCGGGGACAGCCTTAATTCACCCCTCCACTTT. It yields the protein CASSFGDSLNSPLHF.

V gene TRBV28 combines with J gene TRBJ1-5; D call uncertain. V was trimmed by 5 bases and J by 5 bases, leaving 13 bases between them. The CDR3 is made up of 14 amino acids. Per the germline V gene, CDR1 is MDHEN and CDR2 is SYDVKM. CDR3 protein: CASSPAGPYQPQHF. CDR3 sequence (DNA): TGTGCCAGCAGTCCTGCGGGTCCCTATCAGCCCCAGCATTTT.

The sample holds a few counts of this clonotype. This chain joins TRBV12-3 or TRBV12-4 and TRBJ2-7; D is undetermined. CDR3 length: 13 amino acids. V shed 3 bases and J shed 3 bases, with 9 bases lying between them. Here the CDR3 reads CASSFAPVYEQYF. CDR3 nucleotides: TGTGCCAGCAGTTTCGCCCCGGTCTACGAGCAGTACTTC.

The chain links TRBV5-1 to TRBJ2-7, with D maybe TRBD1 (6 bases). Germline loops: CDR1 SGHRS, CDR2 YFSETQ. Trimming stripped 4 bases from V and 0 bases from J, with 14 bases between. CDR3 size: 15 residues. The CDR3: CASSNGQLSSYEQYF. CDR3 sequence (DNA): TGCGCCAGCAGCAATGGACAGCTGAGCTCCTACGAGCAGTACTTC.

This rearrangement joins TRBV12-3 or TRBV12-4 to TRBJ2-3; possibly TRBD2 for D (5 bases). V was trimmed by 5 bases and J by 1 base, leaving 13 bases between them. The CDR3 runs to 15 residues. The CDR3 spells CASSRGSTRTDTQYF. The CDR3 DNA follows: TGTGCCAGCAGTCGAGGGTCTACCCGCACAGATACGCAGTATTTT.

The rearrangement joins TRBV14 to TRBJ2-7; no clear D. The CDR3 length is 15 residues. Germline CDR1 reads SGHDN; CDR2 reads FVKESK. Trimming cost V 3 bases and J 7 bases, with 19 bases left between them. CDR3 loop: CASSHRKPFYNEQYF. CDR3 in DNA: TGTGCCAGCAGCCACAGGAAGCCCTTCTACAATGAGCAGTACTTC.

Notes on this clonotype: A much larger clone lies one base from this, so it may be a read error. The chain employs TRBV29-1 and TRBJ1-2; D remains ambiguous. Trimming took off 5 bases at V and 7 bases at J, with 17 bases between the two ends. CDR3 length: 13 amino acids. The germline gives CDR1 SQVTM, CDR2 ANQGSEA. The CDR3 DNA reads as TGCAGCGTTCACATGGACGGCCTCTGTGGCTACACCTTC. As protein: CSVHMDGLCGYTF.

The genes are TRBV7-9 and TRBJ2-7; 8 nucleotides line up with TRBD2. The ends lost 1 base at V and 3 bases at J; junction bases unmatched: 5. This CDR3 region has 15 residues. CDR1 SEHNR and CDR2 FQNEAQ come from the germline V gene (reference sequence). The CDR3 DNA follows: TGTGCCAGCAGCTTAGTCGGCGGGAGGATCTACGAGCAGTACTTC. This encodes CASSLVGGRIYEQYF.

The chain joins TRBV20-1 to TRBJ1-1, with D perhaps matching TRBD1 (6 bases). This CDR3 spans 13 amino acids. Looked up from germline, CDR1 is DFQATT and CDR2 is SNEGSKA (reference sequence). CDR3 protein: CSALGGPNTEAFF. The CDR3, as DNA: TGCAGCGCCTTGGGGGGGCCCAACACTGAAGCTTTCTTT.

This clonotype came up a few times. The genes are TRBV2 and TRBJ2-5; the D call may be TRBD1 or TRBD2 (6 bases each). The CDR3 has 17 amino acids. Germline V gene lookup returns CDR1 SNHLY and CDR2 FYNNEI. Deletions cut 6 bases from V and 4 bases from J, with 24 bases between. The CDR3 bases are TGTGCCAGCAGGGCCAGGGGACTCTACATAGTTGGAGAGACCCAGTACTTC. As protein: CASRARGLYIVGETQYF.

The chain couples TRBV20-1 to TRBJ2-7; the match to TRBD2 covers 7 bases. Losses at the gene ends were 2 bases for V and 2 bases for J; bases not matched to a gene: 6. The germline CDR1 and CDR2 sequences are DFQATT and SNEGSKA (reference sequence). The CDR3 consists of 14 residues. The CDR3, as DNA: TGCAGTGCTAGAAAAAGCGGGATCACCTACGAGCAGTACTTC. Encoded protein: CSARKSGITYEQYF.

This clonotype was recorded a few times. The chain is built from TRBV5-1 and TRBJ1-4; 7 bases match TRBD1. V trimming: 3 bases; J trimming: 6 bases; junction bases outside the gene matches: 20. The CDR3 runs 19 residues. Per germline, CDR1 SGHRS and CDR2 YFSETQ. This CDR3 is CASSSAPGQLSHWDEKLFF. In DNA form, the CDR3 reads TGCGCCAGCAGCTCCGCCCCGGGACAGCTCTCTCATTGGGATGAAAAACTGTTTTTT.

This chain joins TRBV10-3 and TRBJ2-7; 8 bases fit TRBD1. The CDR3 has 16 amino acids. The V and J ends lost 4 bases and 2 bases, in that order; junction bases with no gene match: 10. Per the germline V gene, CDR1 is ENHRY and CDR2 is SYGVKD. This CDR3 reads CAISAGTGDLPYEQYF. CDR3 sequence (DNA): TGTGCCATCAGTGCGGGGACAGGCGACCTCCCCTACGAGCAGTACTTC.